This is a list of T cell receptor beta chains from one sample in a study of T cells after yellow fever vaccination. TCRdb itself ran the 5' RACE reads through MiXCR, one entry per CDR3 protein. The sample holds some 560,000 distinct CDR3 sequences; about a fifth are singletons and the top ten take 14%. The sequences come from PBMCs, collected 15 days after the yellow fever booster vaccination. These receptors all come from a man aged 30 to 39 who received the YFV17D yellow fever vaccine. Both conserved end residues are part of each CDR3. Fields, in order: J gene, V gene, D gene, clone size, CDR3 DNA, CDR3 protein. D genes are given only for firm matches. Clone size, where shown, is once, few, many, or a class for clones that have expanded.

J gene: TRBJ2-1; V gene: TRBV29-1; D gene: NA; clone size: few; CDR3 DNA: TGCAGCGTTGATCGGCTGCTCTCCTACAATGAGCAGTTCTTC; CDR3 protein: CSVDRLLSYNEQFF
J gene: TRBJ2-1; V gene: TRBV7-6; D gene: NA; clone size: NA; CDR3 DNA: TGTGCCAGCAGCCGAATTAGCTACAATGAGCAGTTCTTC; CDR3 protein: CASSRISYNEQFF
J gene: TRBJ2-7; V gene: TRBV4-3; D gene: NA; clone size: NA; CDR3 DNA: TGCGCCAGCAGCCCCGCGATAGGGCATGCCTACGAGCAGTACTTC; CDR3 protein: CASSPAIGHAYEQYF
J gene: TRBJ2-3; V gene: TRBV4-3; D gene: TRBD1; clone size: NA; CDR3 DNA: TGCGCCAGCAGTCATGACAGGGGGGGTACAGATACGCAGTATTTT; CDR3 protein: CASSHDRGGTDTQYF
J gene: TRBJ2-5; V gene: TRBV20-1; D gene: TRBD2; clone size: once; CDR3 DNA: TGCAGTGCTAAAGAGACTAGCAGGGCCCAGTACTTC; CDR3 protein: CSAKETSRAQYF
J gene: TRBJ1-1; V gene: TRBV4-3; D gene: NA; clone size: few; CDR3 DNA: TGCGCCAGCAGCCAAAGGGTGGTGAAGGACACTGAAGCTTTCTTT; CDR3 protein: CASSQRVVKDTEAFF
J gene: TRBJ1-2; V gene: TRBV29-1; D gene: NA; clone size: few; CDR3 DNA: TGCAGCGTTGAAGTGATAGAGACTTCTACTAACTATGGCTACACCTTC; CDR3 protein: CSVEVIETSTNYGYTF
J gene: TRBJ2-1; V gene: TRBV20-1; D gene: TRBD2; clone size: NA; CDR3 DNA: TGCAGTGCTCTTGAGACTAGCGGGAGCTATGAGCAGTTCTTC; CDR3 protein: CSALETSGSYEQFF
J gene: TRBJ2-7; V gene: TRBV28; D gene: NA; clone size: NA; CDR3 DNA: TGTGCCAGCAGTAGCCCAGGGGGGGCGCAAACCGAGCAGTACTTC; CDR3 protein: CASSSPGGAQTEQYF
J gene: TRBJ2-7; V gene: TRBV3-1; D gene: NA; clone size: NA; CDR3 DNA: TGTGCCAGCAGCCAAGCCTCGAGCGGCGAGCAGTACTTC; CDR3 protein: CASSQASSGEQYF
J gene: TRBJ1-6; V gene: TRBV20-1; D gene: NA; clone size: NA; CDR3 DNA: TGCAGTGTACTACTCACCCAGGGAGGGAGTTCACCCCTCCACTTT; CDR3 protein: CSVLLTQGGSSPLHF
J gene: TRBJ2-1; V gene: TRBV25-1; D gene: TRBD2; clone size: NA; CDR3 DNA: TGTGCCAGCAAAAGGGCGGGAGGGCCGCTTAATGAGCAGTTCTTC; CDR3 protein: CASKRAGGPLNEQFF
J gene: TRBJ2-1; V gene: TRBV7-2; D gene: TRBD2; clone size: many; CDR3 DNA: TGTGCCAGCAGCTCTAGCGGGGGCTCCTACAATGAGCAGTTCTTC; CDR3 protein: CASSSSGGSYNEQFF
J gene: TRBJ1-6; V gene: TRBV14; D gene: NA; clone size: few; CDR3 DNA: TGTGCCAGCAGCCAAGGGTTGAGGGGGATAGCACCCCTCCACTTT; CDR3 protein: CASSQGLRGIAPLHF
J gene: TRBJ2-7; V gene: TRBV6-2/TRBV6-3; D gene: TRBD2; clone size: NA; CDR3 DNA: TGTGCCAGCAGTACCCCGGCCGGGACTAGCGGGAGTTACGCCTACGAGCAGTACTTC; CDR3 protein: CASSTPAGTSGSYAYEQYF
J gene: TRBJ2-2; V gene: TRBV7-2; D gene: NA; clone size: many; CDR3 DNA: TGTGCCAGCAGCTTAGATGCGAACACCGGGGAGCTGTTTTTT; CDR3 protein: CASSLDANTGELFF
J gene: TRBJ2-7; V gene: TRBV11-2; D gene: TRBD1; clone size: NA; CDR3 DNA: TGTGCCAGCAGCTTATCGGGTCGGGGACAGTGGGAGCGGCAGTACTTC; CDR3 protein: CASSLSGRGQWERQYF